This is a list of T cell receptor beta chains from one sample in a study of blood T cell repertoires in COVID-19. The repertoire was sequenced with immunoSEQ multiplex PCR; TCRdb's copy has only in-frame clones and lacks some. The data contain roughly 150,000 clones, around 89% of them seen just once; the ten biggest clones take up approximately 2.1%. Sequenced: peripheral blood. All receptors derive from a middle-aged man who had recovered from COVID-19. Both conserved end residues are part of each CDR3. Fields, in order: CDR3 protein, CDR3 DNA, V gene, clone size, D gene, J gene. The D gene is left open where the match is weak. Some rows have no size entry. The others give once, few or many, or a class for an expanded clone.

cdr3_aa: CASRGLAGGQETQYF
cdr3_nt: TGTGCCAGCAGAGGTTTAGCGGGGGGGCAAGAGACCCAGTACTTC
v_call: TRBV2
clone_size: .
d_call: TRBD2
j_call: TRBJ2-5

cdr3_aa: CASSITPPNTGELFF
cdr3_nt: TGCGCCAGCAGCATTACACCCCCGAACACCGGGGAGCTGTTTTTT
v_call: TRBV5-1
clone_size: .
d_call: .
j_call: TRBJ2-2

cdr3_aa: CASSFHRQPHQATQYF
cdr3_nt: TGCGCCAGCAGCTTTCACAGACAACCCCACCAGGCGACCCAGTACTTC
v_call: TRBV5-1
clone_size: once
d_call: .
j_call: TRBJ2-5

cdr3_aa: CASSRDSYGYTF
cdr3_nt: TGTGCCAGCAGCCGGGACAGTTATGGCTACACCTTC
v_call: TRBV9
clone_size: .
d_call: TRBD1
j_call: TRBJ1-2

cdr3_aa: CASSLAAAGNTIYF
cdr3_nt: TGTGCCAGCAGCTTAGCGGCGGCTGGAAACACCATATATTTT
v_call: TRBV7-2
clone_size: .
d_call: .
j_call: TRBJ1-3

cdr3_aa: CASSLPGQGIQPQHF
cdr3_nt: TGTGCCAGCAGTTTACCCGGACAGGGAATACAGCCCCAGCATTTT
v_call: TRBV28
clone_size: .
d_call: TRBD1
j_call: TRBJ1-5

cdr3_aa: CASSYGPISGNTIYF
cdr3_nt: TGTGCCAGCAGTTACGGGCCGATCTCTGGAAACACCATATATTTT
v_call: TRBV6-5
clone_size: .
d_call: .
j_call: TRBJ1-3

cdr3_aa: CASSYGDGYTF
cdr3_nt: TGTGCCAGCAGTTACGGAGATGGCTACACCTTC
v_call: TRBV6-5
clone_size: few
d_call: .
j_call: TRBJ1-2

cdr3_aa: CASSPLPTGSHSEGDGYTF
cdr3_nt: TGTGCCAGCTCACCCCTTCCCACAGGCTCCCATTCTGAAGGGGATGGCTACACCTTC
v_call: TRBV18
clone_size: .
d_call: .
j_call: TRBJ1-2

cdr3_aa: CSVEDRERTYEQYF
cdr3_nt: TGCAGCGTTGAGGACAGGGAGCGGACCTACGAGCAGTACTTC
v_call: TRBV29-1
clone_size: .
d_call: TRBD1
j_call: TRBJ2-7

cdr3_aa: CASTSGEGQEQYF
cdr3_nt: TGTGCCAGCACTTCTGGAGAGGGCCAGGAGCAGTACTTC
v_call: TRBV2
clone_size: .
d_call: .
j_call: TRBJ2-7

cdr3_aa: CSAAGTPEQYF
cdr3_nt: TGCAGTGCAGCCGGGACACCCGAGCAGTACTTC
v_call: TRBV20-1
clone_size: .
d_call: .
j_call: TRBJ2-7

cdr3_aa: CASSATGLGEQYF
cdr3_nt: TGTGCCAGCAGTGCGACAGGGCTGGGGGAGCAGTACTTC
v_call: TRBV27
clone_size: .
d_call: TRBD1
j_call: TRBJ2-7

cdr3_aa: CASSLSRGQGYTF
cdr3_nt: TGTGCCAGCAGTTTATCGAGGGGGCAAGGCTACACCTTC
v_call: TRBV28
clone_size: .
d_call: TRBD1
j_call: TRBJ1-2

cdr3_aa: CASRQTGESPLHF
cdr3_nt: TGTGCCAGCAGACAGACAGGGGAATCACCCCTCCACTTT
v_call: TRBV6-4
clone_size: few
d_call: TRBD1
j_call: TRBJ1-6

cdr3_aa: CASSLAGASQPQHF
cdr3_nt: TGTGCCAGCAGCTTGGCAGGGGCCAGTCAGCCCCAGCATTTT
v_call: TRBV5-6
clone_size: .
d_call: .
j_call: TRBJ1-5

cdr3_aa: CASTPLGQGAGGYTF
cdr3_nt: TGTGCCAGCACCCCGCTGGGACAGGGGGCAGGGGGCTACACCTTC
v_call: TRBV27
clone_size: .
d_call: TRBD1
j_call: TRBJ1-2

cdr3_aa: CAWSVRGGPNEKLFF
cdr3_nt: TGTGCCTGGAGTGTACGGGGGGGGCCTAATGAAAAACTGTTTTTT
v_call: TRBV30
clone_size: .
d_call: .
j_call: TRBJ1-4

cdr3_aa: CATSIGTVSLRIQYF
cdr3_nt: TGTGCCACCAGCATAGGGACAGTGAGCTTAAGGATTCAGTACTTC
v_call: TRBV15
clone_size: .
d_call: TRBD1
j_call: TRBJ2-4

cdr3_aa: CASSQLQGANEKLFF
cdr3_nt: TGCGCCAGCAGCCAACTACAGGGGGCAAATGAAAAACTGTTTTTT
v_call: TRBV4-3
clone_size: .
d_call: TRBD1
j_call: TRBJ1-4

cdr3_aa: CASSDEGQGAGKLFF
cdr3_nt: TGTGCCAGCAGCGACGAAGGGCAGGGGGCAGGGAAACTGTTTTTT
v_call: TRBV7-9
clone_size: .
d_call: TRBD1
j_call: TRBJ1-4

cdr3_aa: CASSQVGLAYEQYF
cdr3_nt: TGCGCCAGCAGCCAAGTCGGCCTAGCCTACGAGCAGTACTTC
v_call: TRBV4-1
clone_size: .
d_call: .
j_call: TRBJ2-7

cdr3_aa: CASSRAGQGAGEAFF
cdr3_nt: TGTGCCAGCAGCCGAGCGGGACAGGGGGCTGGTGAAGCTTTCTTT
v_call: TRBV5-4
clone_size: .
d_call: TRBD1
j_call: TRBJ1-1

cdr3_aa: CASSFGTSGRSYNEQFF
cdr3_nt: TGCGCCAGCAGCTTCGGGACTAGCGGGCGCTCCTACAATGAGCAGTTCTTC
v_call: TRBV5-1
clone_size: .
d_call: TRBD2
j_call: TRBJ2-1

cdr3_aa: CASSQAEESGELFF
cdr3_nt: TGTGCCAGCAGCCAAGCGGAGGAATCCGGGGAGCTGTTTTTT
v_call: TRBV4-2
clone_size: .
d_call: .
j_call: TRBJ2-2

cdr3_aa: CASSSRTGRDQPQHF
cdr3_nt: TGTGCCAGCAGTTCAAGGACAGGGAGGGACCAGCCCCAGCATTTT
v_call: TRBV28
clone_size: .
d_call: TRBD1
j_call: TRBJ1-5

cdr3_aa: CASSLGTGGMNTEAFF
cdr3_nt: TGTGCCAGCAGCTTAGGGACAGGGGGGATGAACACTGAAGCTTTCTTT
v_call: TRBV7-6
clone_size: .
d_call: TRBD1
j_call: TRBJ1-1

cdr3_aa: CASSLRAGDNEQYF
cdr3_nt: TGTGCCAGCAGCTTAAGGGCAGGGGACAACGAGCAGTACTTC
v_call: TRBV7-3
clone_size: .
d_call: .
j_call: TRBJ2-7

cdr3_aa: CASSADLARGAYEQYF
cdr3_nt: TGTGCCAGCAGCGCAGACCTAGCGCGGGGAGCCTACGAGCAGTACTTC
v_call: TRBV7-2
clone_size: .
d_call: .
j_call: TRBJ2-7

cdr3_aa: CASSLMANQPQHF
cdr3_nt: TGTGCCAGCAGCTTGATGGCTAATCAGCCCCAGCATTTT
v_call: TRBV2
clone_size: .
d_call: .
j_call: TRBJ1-5

cdr3_aa: CASSPQGQGSEAFF
cdr3_nt: TGTGCCAGCAGCCCCCAGGGACAGGGCTCGGAAGCTTTCTTT
v_call: TRBV7-2
clone_size: .
d_call: TRBD1
j_call: TRBJ1-1

cdr3_aa: CASSQDRGPSIYGYTF
cdr3_nt: TGTGCCAGCAGCCAAGACAGGGGCCCATCCATCTATGGCTACACCTTC
v_call: TRBV4-2
clone_size: .
d_call: .
j_call: TRBJ1-2

cdr3_aa: CASRGGTGNQPQHF
cdr3_nt: TGTGCCAGCAGGGGTGGGACAGGGAATCAGCCCCAGCATTTT
v_call: TRBV2
clone_size: .
d_call: TRBD1
j_call: TRBJ1-5

cdr3_aa: CASSRGQGANGELFF
cdr3_nt: TGTGCCAGCAGCCGGGGACAGGGGGCAAACGGGGAGCTGTTTTTT
v_call: TRBV5-8
clone_size: .
d_call: TRBD1
j_call: TRBJ2-2

cdr3_aa: CASSPGQADYEQYF
cdr3_nt: TGTGCCAGCTCACCGGGACAGGCTGACTACGAGCAGTACTTC
v_call: TRBV18
clone_size: .
d_call: TRBD1
j_call: TRBJ2-7

cdr3_aa: CASSLQGTARSTEAFF
cdr3_nt: TGTGCCAGCAGCTTACAAGGGACAGCCCGTTCCACTGAAGCTTTCTTT
v_call: TRBV7-8
clone_size: .
d_call: TRBD1
j_call: TRBJ1-1

cdr3_aa: CATSTPGGNTIYF
cdr3_nt: TGTGCCACCTCAACCCCAGGGGGAAACACCATATATTTT
v_call: TRBV3-1/TRBV3-2
clone_size: .
d_call: .
j_call: TRBJ1-3

cdr3_aa: CASSQDPTGGRYGYTF
cdr3_nt: TGTGCCAGCAGCCAAGATCCCACCGGGGGGAGATATGGCTACACCTTC
v_call: TRBV4-2
clone_size: .
d_call: .
j_call: TRBJ1-2

cdr3_aa: CASSGLARGLDTQYF
cdr3_nt: TGTGCCAGCAGCGGTCTAGCACGGGGACTTGATACGCAGTATTTT
v_call: TRBV9
clone_size: .
d_call: .
j_call: TRBJ2-3

cdr3_aa: CASTAGTAYYGYTF
cdr3_nt: TGTGCCAGCACCGCCGGGACAGCATACTATGGCTACACCTTC
v_call: TRBV7-2
clone_size: .
d_call: TRBD1
j_call: TRBJ1-2

cdr3_aa: CASSEGTGVGRYTF
cdr3_nt: TGTGCCAGCAGTGAAGGGACAGGGGTAGGAAGATACACCTTC
v_call: TRBV2
clone_size: .
d_call: TRBD1
j_call: TRBJ1-2

cdr3_aa: CATSRPSGAYEQYF
cdr3_nt: TGTGCCACCAGCAGGCCTAGCGGCGCTTACGAGCAGTACTTC
v_call: TRBV15
clone_size: .
d_call: TRBD2
j_call: TRBJ2-7

cdr3_aa: CASSQEIRGFHQPQHF
cdr3_nt: TGTGCCAGCAGCCAAGAGATCAGGGGGTTCCATCAGCCCCAGCATTTT
v_call: TRBV4-2
clone_size: .
d_call: TRBD1
j_call: TRBJ1-5